This TCR beta chain was identified in a study of blood T cell repertoires in COVID-19. Study background: The study drew acute and convalescent COVID-19 samples from the United States, Italy and Spain.

This clone was observed once. The authors' processing: Nucleated cell counts were estimated from reference gene primer amplification. Clones were sequenced by immunoSEQ multiplex PCR, and TCRdb holds only the in-frame ones, with some missing. The DNA gave D and trimming, while V, J and clone size come from that table. The sample lists nearly 250,000 clones, approximately 85% occurring once. Recruits, aged roughly 18 to 100 years, lived in 20 to 30 US areas. The clonotype comes from a woman between 45 and 60 years old who had recovered from COVID-19. Sample: PBMCs or T cells enriched from blood (not recorded which).

The CDR3 loop reads CASSLGLSETEAFF. The CDR3 coding sequence is TGCGCCAGCAGCTTGGGCCTCTCCGAGACTGAAGCTTTCTTT. The genes are TRBV5-1 and TRBJ1-1, with D unclear. V was pared by 0 bases and J by 5 bases, with 11 bases between. The CDR3 length is 14 residues. In germline, CDR1 is SGHRS, CDR2 YFSETQ.